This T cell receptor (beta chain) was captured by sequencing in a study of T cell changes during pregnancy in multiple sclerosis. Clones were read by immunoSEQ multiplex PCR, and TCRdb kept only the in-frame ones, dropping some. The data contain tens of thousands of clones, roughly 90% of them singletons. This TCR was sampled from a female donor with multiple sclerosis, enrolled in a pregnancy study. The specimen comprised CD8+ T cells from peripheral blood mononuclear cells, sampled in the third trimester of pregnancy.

Here the CDR3 DNA reads TGTGCCAGCAGCCTACTGCGGGTTTCCTACAATGAGCAGTTCTTC. This gives the protein CASSLLRVSYNEQFF. V is TRBV7-8 and J is TRBJ2-1; a weak D match, TRBD2 (5 bases). The germline V gene encodes CDR1 SGHVS and CDR2 FQNEAQ. This CDR3 spans 15 amino acids. V dropped 5 bases and J dropped 1 base, with 12 bases sitting between them.